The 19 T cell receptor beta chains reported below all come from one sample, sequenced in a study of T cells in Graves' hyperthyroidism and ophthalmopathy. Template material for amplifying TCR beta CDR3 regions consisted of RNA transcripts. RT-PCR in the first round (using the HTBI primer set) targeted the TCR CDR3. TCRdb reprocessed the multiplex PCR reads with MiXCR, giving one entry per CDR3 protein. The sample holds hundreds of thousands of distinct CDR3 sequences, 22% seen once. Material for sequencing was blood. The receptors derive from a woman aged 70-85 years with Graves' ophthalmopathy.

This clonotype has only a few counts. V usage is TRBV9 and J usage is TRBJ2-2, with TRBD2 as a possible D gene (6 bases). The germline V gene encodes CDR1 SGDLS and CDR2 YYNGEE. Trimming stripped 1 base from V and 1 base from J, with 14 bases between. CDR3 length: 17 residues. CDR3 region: CASSVLFSSGNTGELFF. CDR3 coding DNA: TGTGCCAGCAGCGTACTGTTCAGTAGCGGGAACACCGGGGAGCTGTTTTTT.

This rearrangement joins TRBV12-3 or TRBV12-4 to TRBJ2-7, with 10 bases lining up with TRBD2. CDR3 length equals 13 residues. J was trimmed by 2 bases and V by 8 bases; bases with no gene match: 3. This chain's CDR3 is CASSSGSPYEQYF. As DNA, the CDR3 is TGTGCCAGCTCTAGCGGGAGTCCCTACGAGCAGTACTTC.

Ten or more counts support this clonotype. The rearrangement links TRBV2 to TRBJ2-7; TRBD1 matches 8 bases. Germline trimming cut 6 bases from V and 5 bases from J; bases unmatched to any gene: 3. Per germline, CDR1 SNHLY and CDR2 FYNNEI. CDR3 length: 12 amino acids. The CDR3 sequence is CASSGQGNEQYF. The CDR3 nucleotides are TGTGCCAGCAGCGGACAGGGAAACGAGCAGTACTTC.

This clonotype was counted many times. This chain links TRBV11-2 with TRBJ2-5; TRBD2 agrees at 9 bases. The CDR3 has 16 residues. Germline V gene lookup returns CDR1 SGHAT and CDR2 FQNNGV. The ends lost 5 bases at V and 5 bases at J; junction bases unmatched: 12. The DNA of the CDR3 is TGTGCCAGCAGCCCAGGTGGTAGCGGGAGAGGCGAGACCCAGTACTTC. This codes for CASSPGGSGRGETQYF. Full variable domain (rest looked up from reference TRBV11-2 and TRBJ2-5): EAGVAQSPRYKIIEKRQSVAFWCNPISGHATLYWYQQILGQGPKLLIQFQNNGVVDDSQLPKDRFSAERLKGVDSTLKIQPAKLEDSAVYLCASSPGGSGRGETQYFGPGTRLLVL.

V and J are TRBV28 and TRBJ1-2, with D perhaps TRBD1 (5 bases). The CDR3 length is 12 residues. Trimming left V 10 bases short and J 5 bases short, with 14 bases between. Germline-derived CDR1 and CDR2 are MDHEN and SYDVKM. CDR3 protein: CATGIGDYGYTF. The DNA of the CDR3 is TGTGCCACGGGGATAGGGGATTATGGCTACACCTTC.

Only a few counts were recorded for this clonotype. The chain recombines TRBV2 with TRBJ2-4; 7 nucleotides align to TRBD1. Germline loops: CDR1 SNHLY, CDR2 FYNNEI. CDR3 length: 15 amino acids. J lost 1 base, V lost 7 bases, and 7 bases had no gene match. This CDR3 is CASTGTAGAKNIQYF. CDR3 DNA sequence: TGTGCCAGCACGGGGACAGCTGGTGCCAAAAACATTCAGTACTTC.

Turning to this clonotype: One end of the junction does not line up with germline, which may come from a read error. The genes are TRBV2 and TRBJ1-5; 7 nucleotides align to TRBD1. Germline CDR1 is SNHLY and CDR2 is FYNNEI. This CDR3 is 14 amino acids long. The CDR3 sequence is CASSGQGGNQPRHF. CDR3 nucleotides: TGTGCCAGCAGTGGACAGGGAGGCAATCAACCCCGGCATTTT.

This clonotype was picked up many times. DNA of the CDR3: TGTGCCAGTAAGGGACAGGGCCGCTCCTATAATTCACCCCTCCACTTT. Translating gives CASKGQGRSYNSPLHF. The chain employs TRBV28 and TRBJ1-6, with 9 bases lining up with TRBD1. V gave up 9 bases and J gave up 0 bases; unmatched junction bases: 6. Germline CDR1 reads MDHEN; CDR2 reads SYDVKM. The CDR3 spans 16 residues.

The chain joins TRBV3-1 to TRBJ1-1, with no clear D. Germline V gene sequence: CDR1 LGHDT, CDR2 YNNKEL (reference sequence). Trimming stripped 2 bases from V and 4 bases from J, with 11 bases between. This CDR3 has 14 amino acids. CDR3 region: CASSQLGPGTEAFF. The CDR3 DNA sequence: TGTGCCAGCAGCCAACTAGGGCCAGGCACTGAAGCTTTCTTT. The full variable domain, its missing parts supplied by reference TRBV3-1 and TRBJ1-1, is DTAVSQTPKYLVTQMGNDKSIKCEQNLGHDTMYWYKQDSKKFLKIMFSYNNKELIINETVPNRFSPKSPDKAHLNLHINSLELGDSAVYFCASSQLGPGTEAFFGQGTRLTVV.

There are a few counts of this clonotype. The CDR3 DNA is TGTGCCAGTAGTGGGAGGGTTTTAGGCGTGCAGTTCTTC. It codes for CASSGRVLGVQFF. This chain joins TRBV19 and TRBJ2-1; 7 bases line up with TRBD2. CDR1 is LNHDA and CDR2 is SQIVND in the germline V gene (reference sequence). The trim removed 5 bases at V and 12 bases at J, leaving 10 bases unmatched. The CDR3 contains 13 residues.

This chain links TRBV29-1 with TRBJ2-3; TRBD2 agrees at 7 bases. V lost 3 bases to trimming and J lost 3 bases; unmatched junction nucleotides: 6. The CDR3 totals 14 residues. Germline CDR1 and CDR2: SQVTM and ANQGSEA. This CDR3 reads CSVDEGRGTDTQYF. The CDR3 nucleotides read TGCAGCGTTGATGAGGGGAGGGGAACAGATACGCAGTATTTT.

CDR3 in DNA: TGTGCCAGCAGCCAAGATTCCGGGAGGGGCTCCTACAATGAGCAGTTCTTC. Protein product: CASSQDSGRGSYNEQFF. The rearrangement joins TRBV4-2 to TRBJ2-1, with TRBD2 identical over 8 bases. V lost 0 bases to trimming and J lost 0 bases; unmatched junction nucleotides: 4. CDR3 length: 17 residues. Germline V CDR1 and CDR2: LGHNA, YNFKEQ.

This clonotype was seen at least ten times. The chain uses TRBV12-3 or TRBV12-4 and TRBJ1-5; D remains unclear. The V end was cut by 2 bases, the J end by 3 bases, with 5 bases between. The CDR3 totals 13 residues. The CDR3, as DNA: TGTGCCAGCAGTTTAACAGACAATCAGCCCCAGCATTTT. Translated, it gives CASSLTDNQPQHF.

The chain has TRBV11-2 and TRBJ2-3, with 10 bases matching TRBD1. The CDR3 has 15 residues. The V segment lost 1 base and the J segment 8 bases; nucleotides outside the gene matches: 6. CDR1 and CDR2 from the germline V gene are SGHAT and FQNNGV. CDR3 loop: CASSLVGTGVATQYF. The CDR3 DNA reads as TGTGCCAGCAGCTTAGTTGGGACAGGGGTGGCTACGCAGTATTTT.

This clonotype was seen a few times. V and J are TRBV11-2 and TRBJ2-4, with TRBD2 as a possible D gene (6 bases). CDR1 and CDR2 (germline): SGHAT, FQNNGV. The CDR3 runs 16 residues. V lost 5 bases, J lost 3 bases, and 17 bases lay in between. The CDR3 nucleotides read TGTGCCAGCAGCCCCTCCCGGGAGTTCGGCAAAAACATTCAGTACTTC. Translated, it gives CASSPSREFGKNIQYF.

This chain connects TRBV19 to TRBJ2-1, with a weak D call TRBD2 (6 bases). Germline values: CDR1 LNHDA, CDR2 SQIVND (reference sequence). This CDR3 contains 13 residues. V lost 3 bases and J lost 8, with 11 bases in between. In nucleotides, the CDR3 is TGTGCCAGTAGTATCCGGGAGTATGATGAGCAGTTCTTC. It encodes CASSIREYDEQFF.

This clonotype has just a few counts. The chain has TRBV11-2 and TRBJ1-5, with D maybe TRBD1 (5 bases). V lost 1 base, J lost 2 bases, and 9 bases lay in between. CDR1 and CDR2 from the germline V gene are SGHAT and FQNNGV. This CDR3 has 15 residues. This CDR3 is CASSLAQGGNQPQHF. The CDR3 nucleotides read TGTGCCAGCAGCTTAGCTCAGGGTGGCAATCAGCCCCAGCATTTT.

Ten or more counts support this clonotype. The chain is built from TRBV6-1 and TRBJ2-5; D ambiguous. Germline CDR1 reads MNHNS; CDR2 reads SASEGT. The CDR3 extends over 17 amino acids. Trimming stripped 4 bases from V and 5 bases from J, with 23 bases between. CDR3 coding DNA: TGTGCCAGCAGTGCCCCCCCCCGGTCAGGCGTAAGGGAGACCCAGTACTTC. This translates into CASSAPPRSGVRETQYF.

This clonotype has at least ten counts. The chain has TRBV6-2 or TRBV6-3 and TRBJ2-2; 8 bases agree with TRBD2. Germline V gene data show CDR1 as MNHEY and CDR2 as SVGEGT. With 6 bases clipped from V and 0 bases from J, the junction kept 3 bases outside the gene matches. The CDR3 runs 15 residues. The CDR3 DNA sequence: TGTGCCAGCAGCCCGGGACTAGCGAACACCGGGGAGCTGTTTTTT. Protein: CASSPGLANTGELFF.